The 17 T cell receptor beta chains below were found in one sample sequenced in a study of response to subunit inactivated influenza vaccine. TCRdb reprocessed the RT-PCR reads with MiXCR, giving one entry per CDR3 protein. This sample has 530,000 or so distinct CDR3 sequences, with about 10% found just once. The source was PBMCs from blood, collected on the day of vaccination. The receptors were sampled from a man aged 45-65 years who received an inactivated influenza vaccine.

The V and J genes are TRBV20-1 and TRBJ2-3, with 8 bases matching TRBD2. Germline V CDR1 and CDR2: DFQATT, SNEGSKA (reference sequence). Trimming took 5 bases from V and 10 from J; bases not matched to a gene: 20. The CDR3 has 16 amino acids. The CDR3: CSAPSPTQKAGVAQYF. DNA for the CDR3: TGCAGTGCTCCTAGCCCGACACAGAAAGCGGGAGTGGCGCAGTATTTT.

The rearrangement joins TRBV20-1 to TRBJ2-7, with 7 bases lining up with TRBD1. Unmatched junction bases numbered 9, after V lost 5 bases and J lost 2 bases. The CDR3 is 14 amino acids. CDR1 is DFQATT, CDR2 SNEGSKA, per germline (reference sequence). DNA for the CDR3: TGCAGTGCTCAAAGGGGGCTCGGACCCTACGAGCAGTACTTC. This sequence encodes CSAQRGLGPYEQYF.

The V and J genes are TRBV4-2 and TRBJ2-7; 9 bases fit TRBD1. Germline CDR1 and CDR2: LGHNA and YNFKEQ. The CDR3 runs 16 residues. The J segment lost 1 base and the V segment lost 1 base, leaving 5 bases of the junction unmatched. CDR3 DNA: TGTGCCAGCAGCCAAGCGTTGACAGGGGGGTCCTACGAGCAGTACTTC. This translates into CASSQALTGGSYEQYF.

The rearrangement links TRBV20-1 to TRBJ2-7; 9 bases match TRBD1. J was trimmed by 6 bases and V by 3 bases; bases with no gene match: 15. CDR1 is DFQATT, CDR2 SNEGSKA, per germline (reference sequence). The CDR3 has 16 amino acids. The CDR3 DNA reads TGCAGTGCTAGCCGGGACAGGGCCTTTTCGGGGGCCGAGCAGTACTTC. Translation: CSASRDRAFSGAEQYF.

The chain uses TRBV12-3 or TRBV12-4 and TRBJ2-7, with D perhaps TRBD1 (8 bases). With 2 bases removed from V and 0 bases from J, the gap between germline ends came to 20 bases. This CDR3 contains 18 residues. CDR3 in DNA: TGTGCCAGCAGTTTATTGTTGGGTACAGGGGGGGCCTCCTACGAGCAGTACTTC. Translating it yields CASSLLLGTGGASYEQYF.

There are many counts of this clonotype. The chain joins TRBV6-1 to TRBJ1-5; possible D gene TRBD1, 6 bases. Between the trimmed V and J ends, which lost 10 bases and 3 bases, there was a span of 13 bases. Germline V CDR1 and CDR2: MNHNS, SASEGT. There are 13 residues in the CDR3. For the CDR3, the DNA is TGTGCCACATCCAGGGACAACAATCAGCCCCAGCATTTT. It encodes CATSRDNNQPQHF.

In DNA, the CDR3 is TGTGCCATCAGTGAAGCGAACACCGGGGAGCTGTTTTTT. Translated, it gives CAISEANTGELFF. The rearrangement uses TRBV10-3 and TRBJ2-2, with unresolved D. The V and J ends lost 3 bases and 0 bases respectively, with 2 bases between them. The CDR3 has 13 residues. Germline V lookup: CDR1 ENHRY, CDR2 SYGVKD.

This clonotype was counted ten times or more. The V gene is TRBV4-1, the J gene TRBJ2-2; the D gene is possibly TRBD2 (5 bases). This CDR3 is built from 15 residues. The germline V gene encodes CDR1 MGHRA and CDR2 YSYEKL. V shed 0 bases and J shed 7 bases, with 12 bases lying between them. The CDR3 DNA follows: TGCGCCAGCAGCCAAGATGTGAGCGGTATCGGGGAGCTGTTTTTT. Protein: CASSQDVSGIGELFF.

The chain links TRBV6-1 to TRBJ1-1, with 8 positions matching TRBD1. Germline-derived CDR1 and CDR2 are MNHNS and SASEGT. V lost 4 bases, J lost 1 base, and 8 bases stayed unmatched. The length of the CDR3 is 16 residues. CDR3: CASSVATGDKNTEAFF. CDR3 bases: TGTGCCAGCAGTGTGGCGACAGGGGATAAGAACACTGAAGCTTTCTTT.

In its sample, this clonotype was seen many times. An end of the junction does not agree with germline; a read error may underlie this. The rearrangement links TRBV5-1 to TRBJ2-3, with D uncertain. Germline values: CDR1 SGHRS, CDR2 YFSETQ. The CDR3 spans 15 residues. CDR3 in amino acids: CASSLDHRRTDTQYF. In nucleotides, the CDR3 is TGCGCCAGCAGTTTGGACCATCGCCGCACAGATACGCAGTATTTT.

The chain links TRBV20-1 to TRBJ2-1; 10 nucleotides agree with TRBD2. Germline V gene data show CDR1 as DFQATT and CDR2 as SNEGSKA (reference sequence). V gave up 1 base and J gave up 3 bases; unmatched junction bases: 3. The CDR3 runs 15 residues. CDR3 DNA: TGCAGTGCTAGAGGGAGCGGGAGGGGCTACAATGAGCAGTTCTTC. Its protein is CSARGSGRGYNEQFF.

Only a few counts were recorded for this clonotype. The genes are TRBV15 and TRBJ2-1; 7 nucleotides match TRBD2. The CDR3 has 15 amino acids. Germline V lookup: CDR1 LNHNV, CDR2 YYDKDF (reference sequence). V was pared by 3 bases and J by 8 bases, with 10 bases of the junction left unmatched. CDR3 protein: CATSSHKRDPHEQFF. The CDR3 DNA sequence: TGTGCCACCAGCAGTCATAAGCGGGACCCCCATGAGCAGTTCTTC.

This clonotype was found a few times. This sequence joins TRBV20-1 and TRBJ2-1; TRBD2 matches 7 bases. J gave up 0 bases and V 1 base, and 6 bases lay outside the gene matches. This CDR3 spans 16 amino acids. The germline V gene encodes CDR1 DFQATT and CDR2 SNEGSKA (reference sequence). The CDR3 DNA is TGCAGTGCTAGAGGACTAGCTTCAAGCTCCTACAATGAGCAGTTCTTC. Encoded protein: CSARGLASSSYNEQFF.

This clonotype was recorded many times. V gene TRBV15 combines with J gene TRBJ2-7, with a tentative D call TRBD1 (6 bases). The germline V and J ends were trimmed by 3 bases and 4 bases, with 7 bases remaining between them. This CDR3 contains 12 residues. Germline CDR1 and CDR2: LNHNV and YYDKDF (reference sequence). The CDR3 is CATSRQGYEQYF. The CDR3 coding sequence is TGTGCCACCAGCAGGCAGGGGTACGAGCAGTACTTC.

The genes are TRBV6-2 or TRBV6-3 and TRBJ2-2, with 9 positions matching TRBD2. Looked up from germline, CDR1 is MNHEY and CDR2 is SVGEGT. Germline trimming cut 6 bases from V and 0 bases from J; bases unmatched to any gene: 2. The CDR3 extends over 15 amino acids. For the CDR3, the DNA is TGTGCCAGCAGGGCTAGCGGGGCGAACACCGGGGAGCTGTTTTTT. This translates into CASRASGANTGELFF.

This rearrangement joins TRBV7-2 to TRBJ2-5; maybe TRBD1 (6 bases). This CDR3 has 15 amino acids. CDR1 is SGHTA and CDR2 is FQGNSA in the germline V gene. The V and J ends lost 4 bases and 1 base respectively, with 13 bases between them. The CDR3 sequence: CASSWKTGPQETQYF. In DNA form, the CDR3 reads TGTGCCAGCAGCTGGAAGACAGGACCCCAAGAGACCCAGTACTTC.

This chain links TRBV29-1 with TRBJ1-1; D is undetermined. The CDR3 consists of 13 residues. Germline V gene data show CDR1 as SQVTM and CDR2 as ANQGSEA. V shed 5 bases and J shed 0 bases, with 10 bases lying between them. CDR3 coding DNA: TGCAGCGTTCGGGCGCACATGAACACTGAAGCTTTCTTT. Translating it yields CSVRAHMNTEAFF.